Below, 9 T cell receptor beta chains from the same sample are listed, as sequenced in a study of T cells in Graves' hyperthyroidism and ophthalmopathy. TCR beta CDR3 region amplification was performed from RNA transcripts. The HTBI primer set was used in a first-round RT-PCR of the TCR CDR3. In TCRdb, the multiplex PCR reads were re-called with MiXCR into one record per CDR3 protein. The table has over 300,000 distinct CDR3 sequences, roughly 14% seen once. Input material: blood. These TCRs come from a woman aged 55-70 years with Graves' hyperthyroidism.

This clonotype came up many times. The CDR3 bases are TGTGCCAGCTCACCAACGGCAGGGGGCACAGATACGCAGTATTTT. Amino acid sequence: CASSPTAGGTDTQYF. The V gene is TRBV18, the J gene TRBJ2-3, with D possibly being TRBD1 (6 bases). Germline V gene sequence: CDR1 KGHSH, CDR2 LQKENI. This CDR3 contains 15 residues. V was shortened by 2 bases and J by 1 base, with 10 bases between the two germline ends.

Many counts were recorded for this clonotype. This chain uses TRBV7-8 with TRBJ2-7, with D unclear. CDR1 is SGHVS and CDR2 is FQNEAQ in the germline V gene. The V end was cut by 5 bases, the J end by 2 bases, with 13 bases between. This CDR3 region has 14 residues. The CDR3 DNA follows: TGTGCCAGCAGCCCGACGCGAGGCGCCTACGAGCAGTACTTC. It specifies CASSPTRGAYEQYF.

This clonotype has at least ten counts. This chain joins TRBV20-1 and TRBJ2-3; 9 bases line up with TRBD1. With V trimmed by 5 bases and J by 5 bases, 14 bases remained unmatched. The CDR3 is 16 residues long. Germline V gene lookup returns CDR1 DFQATT and CDR2 SNEGSKA (reference sequence). The CDR3 sequence: CSALTGGWFVLDTQYF. CDR3 sequence (DNA): TGCAGTGCTCTCACAGGGGGCTGGTTTGTACTAGATACGCAGTATTTT.

Many counts were recorded for this clonotype. The chain employs TRBV6-8 and TRBJ2-7; TRBD1 matches 8 bases. The CDR3 sequence is 16 residues long. From germline, CDR1 is MNHGY and CDR2 SAAAGT. V gave up 8 bases and J gave up 1 base; unmatched junction bases: 13. The CDR3 region is CASLPVCRGPSYEQYF. As DNA, the CDR3 is TGTGCCAGCCTCCCGGTATGCAGGGGGCCATCCTACGAGCAGTACTTC.

With respect to this clonotype: Being one base from a much bigger clone, this may be a read error. The chain carries TRBV18 and TRBJ2-2; 10 bases map to TRBD1. The CDR3 totals 16 residues. CDR1 is KGHSH, CDR2 LQKENI, per germline. Trimming removed 2 bases from V and 3 bases from J; junction bases left unmatched: 3. CDR3 region: CASSPIGQGDTGELFF. The CDR3 DNA follows: TGTGCCAGCTCACCAATTGGACAGGGGGACACCGGGGAGCTGTTTTTT.

Note on this clonotype: A single base separates this from a much larger clone, so it may be a read error. The V call is TRBV10-3, the J call TRBJ2-7; 7 bases are a match to TRBD1. This CDR3 comprises 13 residues. Trimming at V came to 6 bases and at J to 2 bases, leaving 4 bases not matched to a gene. Germline lookup yields CDR1 ENHRY and CDR2 SYGVKD. The CDR3 region has the DNA TGTGCCATCAGCCGGGACAGCCCCTACGAGCAGTACTTC. It specifies CAISRDSPYEQYF.

This clonotype was detected a few times. V is TRBV24-1 and J is TRBJ2-5, with TRBD2 as a possible D gene (6 bases). Looked up from germline, CDR1 is KGHDR and CDR2 is SFDVKD. V was pared by 4 bases and J by 1 base, with 15 bases between. CDR3 length: 16 amino acids. The CDR3 loop is CATSDLGGGLQETQYF. The CDR3 DNA reads as TGTGCCACCAGTGACTTGGGGGGAGGCCTCCAAGAGACCCAGTACTTC.

This clonotype was detected ten times or more. This chain connects TRBV6-6 to TRBJ2-5; D ambiguous. Trimming removed 2 bases at V and 3 bases at J, with 7 bases between. Per germline, CDR1 MNHNY and CDR2 SVGAGI (reference sequence). CDR3 length: 13 residues. CDR3 in amino acids: CASSYVGEETQYF. The CDR3 bases are TGTGCCAGCAGTTACGTTGGGGAAGAGACCCAGTACTTC.

The table lists this clonotype with many counts. The chain is built from TRBV20-1 and TRBJ2-7; the match to TRBD2 covers 13 bases. Unmatched junction bases numbered 4, after V lost 1 base and J lost 1 base. CDR3 size: 16 residues. The germline V gene has CDR1 DFQATT and CDR2 SNEGSKA (reference sequence). CDR3 region: CSARGRLAGGSYEQYF. The CDR3 region has the DNA TGCAGTGCTAGAGGACGACTAGCGGGAGGATCCTACGAGCAGTACTTC.